These T cell receptor beta chains were read from a single sample in a study of T cell therapy after organ transplantation. Profiled with immunoSEQ multiplex PCR; TCRdb holds only in-frame clones, not every one. The table has 40,000 to 60,000 clones, about 94% seen once. These TCRs' antigens remain unknown. The source was CD8+ T cells from blood, collected before autologous CMV-specific T cell therapy. The source is a human patient who had received a solid organ transplant and had CMV disease. CDR3s include the opening cysteine and the closing phenylalanine or tryptophan. A D gene is named only where the DNA matches it firmly. The size entry is marked missing in some rows and otherwise reads once, few, many or a size class.

CDR3 | DNA | V | D | size | J
CATNLDREQPQHF | TGTGCCACCAACTTAGACAGAGAACAGCCCCAGCATTTT | TRBV15 | . | . | TRBJ1-5
CASSEVDISRTDTQYF | TGCGCCAGCAGTGAAGTTGATATTTCGAGAACAGATACGCAGTATTTT | TRBV10-2 | . | . | TRBJ2-3
CASSQVADGANVLTF | TGTGCCAGCAGCCAAGTGGCGGATGGGGCCAACGTCCTGACTTTC | TRBV4-2 | . | . | TRBJ2-6
CASSEEPYYGYTF | TGTGCCAGCAGTGAAGAACCCTACTATGGCTACACCTTC | TRBV25-1 | . | . | TRBJ1-2
CSARDAGELFF | TGCAGTGCTAGAGATGCCGGGGAGCTGTTTTTT | TRBV20-1 | . | . | TRBJ2-2
CASSQVQGYNEQYF | TGTGCCAGCAGCCAAGTTCAGGGGTACAACGAGCAGTACTTC | TRBV4-2 | . | . | TRBJ2-7
CAWSSAGGGEKLFF | TGTGCCTGGAGTTCGGCAGGGGGAGGTGAAAAACTGTTTTTT | TRBV30 | TRBD1 | once | TRBJ1-4
CASSSPGQGLYGYTF | TGTGCCAGCAGTTCCCCGGGACAGGGTCTCTATGGCTACACCTTC | TRBV27 | TRBD1 | . | TRBJ1-2
CASSDTTGGDEAFF | TGTGCCAGCAGCGATACGACAGGGGGCGACGAAGCTTTCTTT | TRBV13 | TRBD1 | . | TRBJ1-1
CASSADSNEKLFF | TGCGCCAGCAGCGCGGACAGTAATGAAAAACTGTTTTTT | TRBV5-1 | . | . | TRBJ1-4
CASSLSDRVYNEQFF | TGTGCCAGCAGTTTATCGGACAGAGTCTACAATGAGCAGTTCTTC | TRBV27 | . | . | TRBJ2-1
CAWRPGYGYTF | TGTGCCTGGAGACCGGGCTATGGCTACACCTTC | TRBV30 | . | once | TRBJ1-2
CASSYGGPEAFF | TGTGCCAGCAGTTACGGGGGACCTGAAGCTTTCTTT | TRBV6-5 | . | . | TRBJ1-1
CASSLASGSYEQYF | TGTGCCAGCAGCTTAGCTAGCGGCTCCTACGAGCAGTACTTC | TRBV5-4 | TRBD2 | once | TRBJ2-7
CATQGGHSTDTQYF | TGTGCCACCCAGGGGGGACATAGCACAGATACGCAGTATTTT | TRBV19 | . | . | TRBJ2-3
CAIRGTDAEAFF | TGTGCCATTAGAGGGACGGATGCTGAAGCTTTCTTT | TRBV6-5 | . | . | TRBJ1-1
CATEPRGENTEAFF | TGTGCCACCGAGCCCAGGGGCGAGAACACTGAAGCTTTCTTT | TRBV15 | . | . | TRBJ1-1
CASSDSPNQPQHF | TGTGCCAGCAGCGACAGCCCCAATCAGCCCCAGCATTTT | TRBV6-5 | . | few | TRBJ1-5
CASTLTGGPDTGELFF | TGTGCCAGCACCTTAACCGGGGGCCCGGACACCGGGGAGCTGTTTTTT | TRBV7-8 | . | . | TRBJ2-2
CASSRGQGNQPQHF | TGTGCCAGCAGCCGTGGACAGGGGAATCAGCCCCAGCATTTT | TRBV7-9 | TRBD1 | . | TRBJ1-5
CASGLGTGIGSYEQYF | TGTGCTAGTGGTTTGGGAACAGGTATTGGCTCCTACGAGCAGTACTTC | TRBV12-5 | . | . | TRBJ2-7
CASSYSAQGDYTF | TGTGCCAGCAGTTACTCAGCACAGGGCGACTACACCTTC | TRBV6-5 | . | once | TRBJ1-2
CASSPSRGERFTEAFF | TGTGCCAGCAGCCCGAGTAGGGGGGAGAGATTTACTGAAGCTTTCTTT | TRBV27 | . | once | TRBJ1-1
CASSYAGAPYEQYF | TGTGCCAGCAGTTATGCGGGGGCCCCCTACGAGCAGTACTTC | TRBV27 | . | once | TRBJ2-7
CASSLSGNTEAFF | TGTGCCAGCAGCTTATCCGGGAACACTGAAGCTTTCTTT | TRBV7-9 | . | . | TRBJ1-1
CASSPGLAGVDPYNEQFF | TGTGCCAGCAGCCCAGGACTAGCGGGAGTTGATCCCTACAATGAGCAGTTCTTC | TRBV11-2 | TRBD2 | . | TRBJ2-1
CASSLTAGGADTQYF | TGTGCCAGCAGCTTAACTGCGGGAGGGGCAGATACGCAGTATTTT | TRBV7-8 | TRBD2 | . | TRBJ2-3
CASSLNRGQPQHF | TGTGCCAGCAGCCTAAACAGGGGGCAGCCCCAGCATTTT | TRBV11-1 | TRBD1 | . | TRBJ1-5
CASRDPGRIYNEQFF | TGTGCCAGCAGGGACCCGGGACGGATATACAATGAGCAGTTCTTC | TRBV6-5 | . | . | TRBJ2-1
CASSTFYNEQFF | TGTGCCAGCAGCACCTTCTACAATGAGCAGTTCTTC | TRBV7-9 | . | . | TRBJ2-1
CASSEGAGSWNTEAFF | TGTGCCAGCAGTGAAGGGGCGGGAAGTTGGAACACTGAAGCTTTCTTT | TRBV6-1 | . | . | TRBJ1-1
CAVQGPGGTDTQYF | TGTGCCGTACAGGGCCCGGGGGGGACAGATACGCAGTATTTT | TRBV6-5 | TRBD2 | . | TRBJ2-3
CASSLALAGYTGELFF | TGTGCCAGCAGCTTGGCACTAGCGGGATACACCGGGGAGCTGTTTTTT | TRBV5-6 | TRBD2 | . | TRBJ2-2
CASSLSAGSYEQYF | TGTGCCAGCAGTTTATCCGCGGGTTCCTACGAGCAGTACTTC | TRBV27 | . | . | TRBJ2-7
CASSPPGRADRGYTF | TGTGCCAGCTCACCCCCAGGCAGGGCAGATCGGGGCTACACCTTC | TRBV18 | . | . | TRBJ1-2
CASSQVAMHTEAFF | TGCGCCAGCAGCCAAGTAGCGATGCACACTGAAGCTTTCTTT | TRBV4-1 | . | . | TRBJ1-1
CASSLGDRNTIYF | TGTGCCAGCAGCTTAGGGGACAGAAACACCATATATTTT | TRBV7-9 | . | . | TRBJ1-3
CASSGYRSEQYF | TGCGCCAGCAGCGGATACAGGAGCGAGCAGTACTTC | TRBV5-1 | . | . | TRBJ2-7
CASSFYEGALLYEQYF | TGTGCCAGCAGCTTTTACGAGGGGGCACTTCTATACGAGCAGTACTTC | TRBV7-6 | TRBD1 | . | TRBJ2-7
CASSPTGNTEAFF | TGCGCCAGCAGCCCAACAGGGAACACTGAAGCTTTCTTT | TRBV4-3 | . | . | TRBJ1-1
CASSLGGRGGRDQPQHF | TGTGCCAGCAGCTTGGGAGGTAGAGGGGGCCGGGATCAGCCCCAGCATTTT | TRBV5-8 | TRBD1 | . | TRBJ1-5
CASSLGGPAGESYEQYF | TGCGCCAGCAGCTTGGGAGGGCCAGCGGGAGAGTCCTACGAGCAGTACTTC | TRBV5-1 | TRBD2 | . | TRBJ2-7
CAWEGQMNYGYTF | TGTGCCTGGGAGGGACAGATGAACTATGGCTACACCTTC | TRBV30 | TRBD1 | . | TRBJ1-2
CASRTGTGLTEAFF | TGTGCCAGCAGAACCGGGACAGGACTCACTGAAGCTTTCTTT | TRBV5-6 | TRBD1 | . | TRBJ1-1
CASSLGEGGFSYEQYF | TGTGCCAGCAGCTTAGGGGAGGGAGGGTTTTCCTACGAGCAGTACTTC | TRBV11-2 | TRBD2 | once | TRBJ2-7